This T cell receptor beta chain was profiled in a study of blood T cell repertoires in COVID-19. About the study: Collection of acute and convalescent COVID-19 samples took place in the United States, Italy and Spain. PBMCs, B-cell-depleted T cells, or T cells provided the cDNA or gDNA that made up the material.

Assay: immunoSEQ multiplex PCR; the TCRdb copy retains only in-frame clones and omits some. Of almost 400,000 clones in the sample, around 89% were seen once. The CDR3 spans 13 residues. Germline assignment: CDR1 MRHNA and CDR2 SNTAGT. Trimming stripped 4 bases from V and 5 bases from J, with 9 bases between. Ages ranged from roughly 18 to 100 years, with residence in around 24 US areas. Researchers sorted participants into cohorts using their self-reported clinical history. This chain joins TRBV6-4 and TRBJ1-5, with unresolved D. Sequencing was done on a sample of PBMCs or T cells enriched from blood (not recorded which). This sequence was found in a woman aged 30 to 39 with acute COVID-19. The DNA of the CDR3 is TGTGCCAGCAGTGTAAACGGGGATCAGCCCCAGCATTTT. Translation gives CASSVNGDQPQHF.